These 5 T cell receptor beta chains came from one sample sequenced in a study of blood T cell repertoires in COVID-19. Assay: immunoSEQ multiplex PCR; the TCRdb copy retains only in-frame clones and omits some. The sample consists of over 85,000 clones, roughly 87% of them appearing once. What was sequenced was peripheral blood. Source of these receptors: a male donor with acute or convalescent COVID-19.

The V call is TRBV9, the J call TRBJ2-5, with TRBD2 matching 7 bases. The junction had 10 bases not matched to a gene; V was cut back by 0 bases and J by 5 bases. CDR1 is SGDLS and CDR2 is YYNGEE in the germline V gene. This CDR3 is 16 amino acids long. CDR3 protein: CASSVDFGLGEETQYF. CDR3 bases: TGTGCCAGCAGCGTAGACTTTGGACTAGGGGAGGAGACCCAGTACTTC.

V is TRBV6-1 and J is TRBJ2-1; the match to TRBD1 covers 7 bases. This CDR3 is built from 16 residues. Germline V gives CDR1 MNHNS, CDR2 SASEGT. V lost 0 bases, J lost 6 bases, and 8 bases stayed unmatched. CDR3 in DNA: TGTGCCAGCAGTGAAGCATTACAGGGGTGGGGCAATGAGCAGTTCTTC. It encodes CASSEALQGWGNEQFF.

This rearrangement joins TRBV28 to TRBJ2-5, with D uncertain. Trimming left V 5 bases short and J 1 base short, with 11 bases between. Germline V lookup: CDR1 MDHEN, CDR2 SYDVKM. The CDR3 spans 14 residues. The CDR3 DNA reads TGTGCCAGCAGTCTATCCGGGTCCCAAGAGACCCAGTACTTC. Protein sequence: CASSLSGSQETQYF.

The chain recombines TRBV12-5 with TRBJ2-1; perhaps TRBD2 as D (6 bases). This CDR3 contains 15 residues. CDR1 and CDR2 from the germline V gene are LGHNT and FRNRAP. V shed 1 base and J shed 9 bases, with 16 bases lying between them. The CDR3 DNA follows: TGTGCTAGTGGTTTGGACCCCACCGGGGGAGGTGAGCAGTTCTTC. This codes for CASGLDPTGGGEQFF.

The chain has TRBV30 and TRBJ1-6; TRBD1 is a possible D gene (6 bases). CDR1 and CDR2 from the germline V gene are GTSNPN and SVGIG (reference sequence). The CDR3 loop spans 17 amino acids. The ends were cut back, 5 bases at V and 0 bases at J, with 17 bases in the middle. The CDR3 spells CAWGLGGDSSYNSPLHF. DNA for the CDR3: TGTGCCTGGGGGCTAGGGGGTGACAGCTCCTATAATTCACCCCTCCACTTT.